Listed below are T cell receptor beta chains from one sample, sequenced in a study of blood T cell repertoires in COVID-19. Profiling relied on immunoSEQ multiplex PCR, and the TCRdb table lists in-frame clones only, not all of them. Here the sample spans about 200,000 clones, over 70% being singletons. Sequenced sample: peripheral blood. The receptors come from a woman of 80 years or more with acute or convalescent COVID-19. Both conserved end residues are part of each CDR3. D genes are given only for firm matches. Size is omitted from some rows. Given values are once, few, many or a class for expanded clones.

D | size | J | V | CDR3 | DNA
TRBD2 | . | TRBJ2-1 | TRBV5-1 | CASSRLAGGSNEQFF | TGCGCCAGCAGCAGACTAGCGGGAGGATCAAATGAGCAGTTCTTC
. | . | TRBJ2-1 | TRBV7-8 | CASKDTPGTYNEQFF | TGTGCCAGCAAGGATACGCCCGGGACCTACAATGAGCAGTTCTTC
. | once | TRBJ1-5 | TRBV7-9 | CASSFTREGNQPQHF | TGTGCCAGCAGCTTTACCAGGGAAGGCAATCAGCCCCAGCATTTT
TRBD1 | . | TRBJ1-2 | TRBV2 | CASRPGQGTNYGYTF | TGTGCCAGCAGGCCAGGACAGGGAACTAACTATGGCTACACCTTC
. | . | TRBJ2-1 | TRBV6-5 | CASSYSSSPSYNEQFF | TGTGCCAGCAGTTACTCGTCGAGCCCATCCTACAATGAGCAGTTCTTC
TRBD1 | . | TRBJ2-7 | TRBV9 | CASSVGQGDSYEQYF | TGTGCCAGCAGCGTAGGCCAGGGGGATTCCTACGAGCAGTACTTC
TRBD2 | . | TRBJ2-3 | TRBV7-3 | CASSSGTSGSTQYF | TGTGCCAGCAGCTCCGGGACTAGCGGGAGTACGCAGTATTTT
. | . | TRBJ2-7 | TRBV7-2 | CASSRSRAQEQYF | TGTGCCAGCAGCCGGTCCCGCGCTCAAGAGCAGTACTTC
TRBD2 | . | TRBJ2-1 | TRBV20-1 | CSASDPGTSEAEQFF | TGCAGTGCTAGTGATCCCGGGACTAGCGAGGCTGAGCAGTTCTTC
TRBD2 | . | TRBJ2-1 | TRBV14 | CASTGGGNNEQFF | TGTGCCAGCACGGGCGGGGGGAACAATGAGCAGTTCTTC
TRBD2 | . | TRBJ2-4 | TRBV5-4 | CASSLDSGGLKNIQYF | TGTGCCAGCAGCTTGGATAGCGGGGGGCTCAAAAACATTCAGTACTTC
TRBD1 | . | TRBJ2-1 | TRBV6-1 | CASSDRTGRNEQFF | TGTGCCAGCAGTGACAGGACAGGGCGAAATGAGCAGTTCTTC
. | . | TRBJ2-7 | TRBV10-3 | CAISETTVYYEQYF | TGTGCCATCAGTGAGACAACAGTCTACTACGAGCAGTACTTC
TRBD1 | . | TRBJ2-7 | TRBV6-5 | CASSSPPPGQGSQYF | TGTGCCAGCAGTTCTCCACCACCGGGACAGGGTTCGCAGTACTTC
TRBD1 | . | TRBJ1-4 | TRBV6-5 | CASGLDREANEKLFF | TGTGCCAGCGGGCTCGACAGGGAGGCTAATGAAAAACTGTTTTTT
TRBD1 | . | TRBJ1-5 | TRBV19 | CASSAIQGAMGNQPQHF | TGTGCCAGTAGTGCAATACAGGGGGCGATGGGCAATCAGCCCCAGCATTTT
TRBD1 | . | TRBJ2-2 | TRBV12-3/TRBV12-4 | CASSLGQGWELFF | TGTGCCAGCAGTCTCGGACAGGGCTGGGAGCTGTTTTTT
TRBD2 | . | TRBJ2-5 | TRBV6-6 | CASSGVAGFQETQYF | TGTGCCAGTAGTGGGGTAGCGGGATTCCAAGAGACCCAGTACTTC
TRBD2 | . | TRBJ2-5 | TRBV6-5 | CASSYDRLAGVETQYF | TGTGCCAGCAGTTACGACCGGCTAGCGGGAGTCGAGACCCAGTACTTC
TRBD1 | . | TRBJ1-2 | TRBV27 | CASRQQGAGGYTF | TGTGCCAGCAGGCAACAGGGGGCTGGCGGCTACACCTTC
TRBD1 | . | TRBJ1-5 | TRBV6-5 | CASGTGNSNQPQHF | TGTGCCAGCGGGACAGGTAATAGCAATCAGCCCCAGCATTTT
TRBD2 | . | TRBJ2-2 | TRBV7-7 | CASSKTTSGNGGELFF | TGTGCCAGCAGCAAAACGACTAGCGGGAACGGCGGGGAGCTGTTTTTT
. | . | TRBJ2-7 | TRBV6-1 | CASSEAPRGAYEQYF | TGTGCCAGCAGTGAAGCCCCCAGGGGGGCCTACGAGCAGTACTTC